This T cell receptor beta chain derives from a study of somatic mutations in cytotoxic T cells in rheumatoid arthritis. The overall study: No treatment had yet been given when patient blood (around 30 ml EDTA) was drawn, right after diagnosis.

This CDR3 has 17 amino acids. Germline CDR1 and CDR2: SGDLS and YYNGEE. V gave up 4 bases and J gave up 4 bases, with 23 bases separating them. Assay used: immunoSEQ multiplex PCR; TCRdb lists only in-frame clones, some missing. In the table there are 2,000 to 2,500 clones, roughly three quarters of which are singletons. The chain uses TRBV9 and TRBJ1-1; D is possibly TRBD1 (5 bases). The TCR comes from a woman between 40 and 55 years old with rheumatoid arthritis. The material sequenced was CD8+ T cells sorted from blood. CDR3 sequence reads: CASSPSSGGRVGTEAFF. The DNA of the CDR3 is TGTGCCAGCAGCCCCTCAAGCGGGGGGAGGGTGGGCACTGAAGCTTTCTTT.